What follows are 13 T cell receptor beta chains derived from one specimen sequenced in a study of blood T cell repertoires in COVID-19. TCRdb keeps only in-frame clones here, not all; method: immunoSEQ multiplex PCR. The table has roughly 280,000 clones, about nine tenths seen once; the top ten hold approximately 9.7%. The sequenced material came from peripheral blood. These receptors all stem from a man between 40 and 49 years old with active or convalescent COVID-19.

The chain employs TRBV7-3 and TRBJ2-5, with D possibly matching TRBD2 (6 bases). Trimming pared 1 base from V and 4 bases from J, leaving 13 bases between. The CDR3 runs to 15 residues. The germline V gene encodes CDR1 SGHTA and CDR2 FQGTGA. The CDR3 loop reads CASSLRPGGRETQYF. The CDR3 nucleotides are TGTGCCAGCAGCTTAAGACCAGGAGGGAGAGAGACCCAGTACTTC.

The chain recombines TRBV6-5 with TRBJ1-2; 9 nucleotides line up with TRBD1. The CDR3 contains 15 residues. CDR1 and CDR2 (germline): MNHEY, SVGAGI. The J segment lost 4 bases and the V segment lost 7 bases, leaving 10 bases of the junction unmatched. In nucleotides, the CDR3 is TGTGCCAGCACCAACACGGCGGGACAGGGCTATGGCTACACCTTC. It codes for CASTNTAGQGYGYTF.

The chain is built from TRBV4-1 and TRBJ1-1; D gene unclear. V was clipped by 1 base and J by 1 base, with 4 bases between them. The germline V gene encodes CDR1 MGHRA and CDR2 YSYEKL. CDR3 length: 13 amino acids. CDR3 loop: CASSQVGNTEAFF. CDR3 in DNA: TGCGCCAGCAGCCAAGTCGGGAACACTGAAGCTTTCTTT.

CDR3 DNA: TGTGCCTGGAGTGTATTCCCCCAGGACACCATATATTTT. Encoded protein: CAWSVFPQDTIYF. The J gene is TRBJ1-3, the V gene TRBV30; D remains ambiguous. This CDR3 region has 13 residues. Trimming removed 0 bases from V and 8 bases from J, with 11 bases in between. The germline CDR1 and CDR2 sequences are GTSNPN and SVGIG (reference sequence).

The chain joins TRBV7-3 to TRBJ1-5; TRBD1 might be the D (6 bases). Germline lookup yields CDR1 SGHTA and CDR2 FQGTGA. There are 17 residues in the CDR3. Deletions cut 1 base from V and 2 bases from J, with 15 bases between. The CDR3 nucleotides are TGTGCCAGCAGCTTAAGGGAACAGGGTGGGGGCAATCAGCCCCAGCATTTT. It encodes CASSLREQGGGNQPQHF.

This clone has only a few counts. The chain is built from TRBV12-5 and TRBJ1-1; D might be TRBD1 (6 bases). CDR1 and CDR2 (germline): LGHNT, FRNRAP. Trimming pared 0 bases from V and 4 bases from J, leaving 9 bases between. This CDR3 has 14 residues. For the CDR3, the DNA is TGTGCTAGTGGTTTGGTATCAGGGGTCACTGAAGCTTTCTTT. Translated: CASGLVSGVTEAFF.

V gene TRBV10-3 combines with J gene TRBJ1-6; D not certain. The V gene lost 10 bases and the J gene lost 8 bases, with 21 bases spanning the gap. This CDR3 contains 15 residues. CDR1 ENHRY and CDR2 SYGVKD come from the germline V gene. CDR3: CATQYQAFTDSPLHF. CDR3 sequence (DNA): TGTGCCACTCAATACCAGGCTTTTACTGATTCACCCCTCCACTTT.

The chain combines TRBV6-6 with TRBJ1-2; 7 bases are shared with TRBD1. The CDR3 is 15 residues long. After removal of 6 bases from V and 8 bases from J, the junction contained 15 bases not matched to a gene. Germline assignment: CDR1 MNHNY and CDR2 SVGAGI (reference sequence). The CDR3 protein is CASRHRDSSLRGYTF. CDR3 sequence (DNA): TGTGCCAGCAGACACCGGGACAGCTCTTTGAGGGGCTACACCTTC.

The gene calls are TRBV2 and TRBJ2-3; tentatively, D is TRBD1 (7 bases). Trimming pared 6 bases from V and 4 bases from J, leaving 17 bases between. This CDR3 has 15 amino acids. Germline CDR1 is SNHLY and CDR2 is FYNNEI. The CDR3 here is CASSRSGGRADTQYF. CDR3 coding DNA: TGTGCCAGCAGCAGGTCAGGGGGGCGGGCAGATACGCAGTATTTT.

The V call is TRBV6-5, the J call TRBJ2-5; D is perhaps TRBD1 (6 bases). CDR1 is MNHEY, CDR2 SVGAGI, per germline. The CDR3 sequence is 14 residues long. Between the trimmed V and J ends, which lost 4 bases and 1 base, there was a span of 10 bases. CDR3 nucleotides: TGTGCCAGCAGTTTCAGGGGAAGCCAAGAGACCCAGTACTTC. It is translated as CASSFRGSQETQYF.

The chain combines TRBV7-8 with TRBJ1-3; D not resolved. The CDR3 is 16 amino acids. CDR1 is SGHVS, CDR2 FQNEAQ, per germline. V lost 2 bases, J lost 0 bases, and 11 bases lay in between. DNA for the CDR3: TGTGCCAGCAGCTTAAACAGTGGCGCCTCTGGAAACACCATATATTTT. Protein sequence: CASSLNSGASGNTIYF.

This clone was observed a single time. CDR3 DNA sequence: TGCGCCAGCAGCCAAGACAGATACCTACCCCTCCACTTT. This codes for CASSQDRYLPLHF. The rearrangement joins TRBV4-1 to TRBJ1-6, with D hard to call. The length of the CDR3 is 13 residues. V lost 0 bases and J 12 bases, leaving 9 bases between the germline ends. Germline-derived CDR1 and CDR2 are MGHRA and YSYEKL.

The chain combines TRBV18 with TRBJ2-5, with 7 bases fitting TRBD1. CDR3 length: 15 residues. Germline CDR1 is KGHSH and CDR2 is LQKENI. The V gene end was trimmed by 5 bases and the J gene end by 3 bases; junction bases not matched to a gene: 9. CDR3 sequence reads: CASSLTGKSEETQYF. CDR3 nucleotides: TGTGCCAGCTCATTGACAGGGAAAAGCGAAGAGACCCAGTACTTC.